A selection of T cell receptor beta chains follows, all from one sample in a study of T-cell memory formation after mild COVID-19. TCRdb processed the 5' RACE reads anew with MiXCR; each CDR3 protein has one entry. In the table there are fewer than 300,000 distinct CDR3 sequences, about a sixth of which are singletons. The sample comprised PBMCs or a T cell subset sorted from them (not recorded which). The source of these receptors is a young man who had mild COVID-19 (a few samples of this study predate the infection). Cell type and time point are not known. Each CDR3 is given with its conserved first and last residue. D genes are given only for firm matches. Rows may omit the clone size; those that give it use once, few, many or a size class.

-	TRBV7-2	TRBJ2-3	few	CASSYFADTQYF	TGTGCCAGCAGCTACTTTGCAGATACGCAGTATTTT
TRBD2	TRBV20-1	TRBJ2-3	-	CSARTPSGESTDTQYF	TGCAGTGCTAGAACTCCGAGCGGGGAGTCTACAGATACGCAGTATTTT
-	TRBV29-1	TRBJ2-1	few	CSVERRDNEQFF	TGCAGCGTTGAAAGGAGGGACAATGAGCAGTTCTTC
-	TRBV5-1	TRBJ1-2	-	CASSLVQGAIYGYTF	TGCGCCAGCAGCTTGGTACAGGGCGCGATATATGGCTACACCTTC
-	TRBV29-1	TRBJ2-2	-	CSVARQLTGELFF	TGCAGCGTTGCCAGACAGCTCACCGGGGAGCTGTTTTTT
-	TRBV5-1	TRBJ2-5	-	CASSLGFSGKETQYF	TGCGCCAGCAGCTTGGGGTTCTCCGGCAAAGAGACCCAGTACTTC
TRBD1	TRBV20-1	TRBJ1-4	-	CSAVDRGEKLFF	TGCAGTGCTGTGGACAGGGGTGAAAAACTGTTTTTT
-	TRBV30	TRBJ2-1	-	CAWSVWRGANEQFF	TGTGCCTGGAGTGTATGGAGGGGGGCGAATGAGCAGTTCTTC
TRBD1	TRBV7-9	TRBJ2-7	few	CASSSGTGGAYEQYF	TGTGCCAGCAGCTCCGGCACAGGGGGCGCCTACGAGCAGTACTTC
TRBD2	TRBV12-3/TRBV12-4	TRBJ2-1	-	CASSWPPWAGGHGEQFF	TGTGCCAGCAGTTGGCCCCCTTGGGCGGGGGGGCATGGTGAGCAGTTCTTC
-	TRBV10-3	TRBJ1-1	-	CAISEVTGNTEAFF	TGTGCCATCAGTGAGGTCACAGGGAACACTGAAGCTTTCTTT
-	TRBV7-2	TRBJ2-2	few	CASSPQQRGTGGELFF	TGTGCCAGCAGCCCCCAGCAACGGGGGACGGGCGGGGAGCTGTTTTTT
-	TRBV11-2	TRBJ2-5	few	CASSPGEAQYF	TGTGCCAGCAGCCCCGGGGAGGCCCAGTACTTC
-	TRBV29-1	TRBJ1-1	few	CSVDRQSGTEAFF	TGCAGCGTTGATCGGCAGAGCGGCACTGAAGCTTTCTTT
TRBD1	TRBV5-8	TRBJ2-3	-	CASSWTGPNTQYF	TGTGCCAGCAGCTGGACAGGGCCTAATACGCAGTATTTT
TRBD2	TRBV12-3/TRBV12-4	TRBJ2-7	-	CASSHSGGSYEQYF	TGTGCCAGCAGCCATAGCGGGGGGTCCTACGAGCAGTACTTC
TRBD1	TRBV12-3/TRBV12-4	TRBJ1-1	-	CASSLRQGEAFF	TGTGCCAGCAGTTTACGACAGGGTGAAGCTTTCTTT
-	TRBV5-1	TRBJ1-2	few	CASSLGRLANYGYTF	TGCGCCAGCAGCTTGGGTCGGCTAGCTAACTATGGCTACACCTTC
-	TRBV6-1	TRBJ1-3	few	CASSEVLVGGDSGNTIYF	TGTGCCAGCAGTGAAGTATTAGTTGGAGGGGACTCTGGAAACACCATATATTTT
TRBD2	TRBV15	TRBJ2-5	few	CATSRDSLAGRQETQYF	TGTGCCACCAGCAGAGATTCACTAGCGGGGAGACAAGAGACCCAGTACTTC
-	TRBV7-9	TRBJ1-4	few	CASSPREDEKLFF	TGTGCCAGCAGCCCGCGTGAGGATGAAAAACTGTTTTTT
TRBD2	TRBV7-8	TRBJ2-3	few	CASSPGASGFTDTQYF	TGTGCCAGCAGCCCCGGGGCTAGCGGTTTCACAGATACGCAGTATTTT
-	TRBV4-3	TRBJ1-1	-	CASSQVWNAGQNTEAFF	TGCGCCAGCAGCCAAGTCTGGAACGCGGGACAGAACACTGAAGCTTTCTTT
-	TRBV6-6	TRBJ1-1	few	CATLLTDTEAFF	TGTGCCACCCTACTTACGGACACTGAAGCTTTCTTT
-	TRBV7-6	TRBJ2-5	few	CASSYLAYLGETQYF	TGTGCCAGCAGCTACCTAGCGTACCTGGGGGAGACCCAGTACTTC
TRBD1	TRBV7-9	TRBJ2-2	-	CASRWTGGGTGELFF	TGTGCCAGCAGATGGACAGGGGGCGGCACCGGGGAGCTGTTTTTT
-	TRBV19	TRBJ2-5	few	CASSSAVTQYF	TGTGCCAGTAGTTCTGCGGTGACCCAGTACTTC
-	TRBV7-2	TRBJ1-5	-	CASSLLGGANQPQHF	TGTGCCAGCAGCTTACTGGGGGGAGCTAATCAGCCCCAGCATTTT
TRBD2	TRBV5-6	TRBJ2-7	few	CASSLGRGGLDQYF	TGTGCCAGCAGCTTGGGACGGGGGGGCCTGGATCAGTACTTC
-	TRBV19	TRBJ1-1	few	CASSLFERADTEAFF	TGTGCCAGTAGTCTTTTCGAAAGGGCGGACACTGAAGCTTTCTTT
TRBD1	TRBV29-1	TRBJ1-2	-	CSVLQGNGYTF	TGCAGCGTTCTACAGGGGAATGGCTACACCTTC
-	TRBV6-5	TRBJ1-6	-	CASSYGGGGDSPLHF	TGTGCCAGCAGTTACGGAGGCGGTGGTGATTCACCCCTCCACTTT
-	TRBV29-1	TRBJ2-5	few	CSVGQQETQYF	TGCAGCGTGGGACAACAAGAGACCCAGTACTTC
-	TRBV6-5	TRBJ1-1	-	CASSSPGGNTEAFF	TGTGCCAGCAGTTCCCCGGGGGGGAACACTGAAGCTTTCTTT
-	TRBV6-5	TRBJ1-6	many	CASMQGGLDSPLHF	TGTGCCAGCATGCAGGGAGGGCTTGATTCACCCCTCCACTTT
-	TRBV4-1	TRBJ1-5	-	CASSQDFRGQSYSNQPQHF	TGCGCCAGCAGCCAAGATTTCAGGGGCCAAAGTTATAGCAATCAGCCCCAGCATTTT
-	TRBV5-1	TRBJ1-1	few	CASSLSTRLLNTEAFF	TGCGCCAGCAGCTTGTCTACTAGACTTTTGAACACTGAAGCTTTCTTT
-	TRBV24-1	TRBJ2-3	few	CATSDGVADTQYF	TGTGCCACCAGTGATGGGGTGGCAGATACGCAGTATTTT
TRBD2	TRBV20-1	TRBJ2-3	few	CSARDGGAGTQYF	TGCAGTGCTAGAGACGGGGGGGCTGGTACGCAGTATTTT
TRBD2	TRBV7-3	TRBJ2-3	many	CASSRAGDAQYF	TGTGCCAGCAGCCGGGCGGGGGACGCGCAGTATTTT
-	TRBV6-6	TRBJ2-1	-	CASGRPGNEQFF	TGTGCCAGCGGAAGACCGGGCAATGAGCAGTTCTTC
-	TRBV5-5	TRBJ2-7	-	CASSSGAGVDEQYF	TGTGCCAGCAGCTCGGGGGCAGGGGTTGACGAGCAGTACTTC
-	TRBV10-3	TRBJ2-2	few	CATRGGELFF	TGTGCCACCCGGGGCGGGGAGCTGTTTTTT
TRBD1	TRBV5-1	TRBJ1-2	few	CASSTNRQGLDYGYTF	TGCGCCAGCAGCACCAACCGACAGGGGCTCGACTATGGCTACACCTTC
-	TRBV11-2	TRBJ2-6	many	CASSGNSVAVPSGANVLTF	TGTGCCAGCAGCGGAAATTCAGTAGCGGTCCCCTCTGGGGCCAACGTCCTGACTTTC
-	TRBV2	TRBJ1-5	-	CASSEGSYNQPQHF	TGTGCCAGCAGTGAGGGGTCGTACAATCAGCCCCAGCATTTT
TRBD1	TRBV5-6	TRBJ1-5	-	CASSEGQPNQPQHF	TGTGCCAGCAGCGAGGGACAGCCGAATCAGCCCCAGCATTTT
-	TRBV4-1	TRBJ2-1	-	CASSQGTLYNEQFF	TGCGCCAGCAGCCAAGGGACTCTCTACAATGAGCAGTTCTTC
TRBD1	TRBV7-2	TRBJ1-1	few	CASSPDRGHTEAFF	TGTGCCAGCAGCCCCGACAGGGGGCACACTGAAGCTTTCTTT
TRBD2	TRBV7-9	TRBJ2-7	-	CASSSPGLAGGNSYEQYF	TGTGCCAGCAGCTCCCCGGGACTAGCGGGGGGGAACTCCTACGAGCAGTACTTC
-	TRBV6-2/TRBV6-3	TRBJ1-2	few	CASSYSAGYPYGYTF	TGTGCCAGCAGTTACTCCGCAGGCTACCCCTATGGCTACACCTTC